Listed below are T cell receptor beta chains from one sample, sequenced in a study of glioma-infiltrating T cells after dendritic cell vaccination. Using immunoSEQ multiplex PCR, the repertoire was profiled, and TCRdb retains in-frame clones only, with some absent. The repertoire consists of under 100,000 clones, with 85% to 90% occurring once and the leading ten covering roughly 3.1%. The specimen was blood, collected before dendritic cell vaccination. The receptors originated from a human donor with glioblastoma. The CDR3 runs from the conserved cysteine through the conserved F or W. The order of the fields is D gene, J gene, clone size, V gene, CDR3 DNA, CDR3 protein. D genes are given only for firm matches. Clone sizes are given selectively: once, few, many, or a class where the clone is expanded.

>.|TRBJ1-1|.|TRBV6-5
TGTGCCAGCAGCCTACGACCAGGAACGAACACTGAAGCTTTCTTT
CASSLRPGTNTEAFF
>TRBD1|TRBJ2-7|.|TRBV5-4
TGTGCCAGCAGCCGGACAGGGCAAAGCTCTTACTACGAGCAGTACTTC
CASSRTGQSSYYEQYF
>TRBD2|TRBJ2-3|.|TRBV30
TGTGCCTGGGGGGGGGTCTCCGGAGATACGCAGTATTTT
CAWGGVSGDTQYF
>TRBD1|TRBJ2-7|.|TRBV7-9
TGTGCCAGCAGCCGCCCTATAGGGACAGACGAGCAGTACTTC
CASSRPIGTDEQYF
>.|TRBJ1-2|.|TRBV6-1
TGTGCCAGCAGTGAAAGGGACCGCCGGGAGGGCTACACCTTC
CASSERDRREGYTF
>TRBD2|TRBJ2-1|.|TRBV7-3
TGTGCCAGCAGCTCCCTTAGCGGGAGGGCAAACAATGAGCAGTTCTTC
CASSSLSGRANNEQFF
>TRBD2|TRBJ2-3|.|TRBV6-4
TGTGCCAGCAGTGACTCGACTAGCGGGGGGGCTACGCAGTATTTT
CASSDSTSGGATQYF
>.|TRBJ1-3|once|TRBV5-6
TGTGCCAGCAGCTTGAGGAGAAACTCTGGAAACACCATATATTTT
CASSLRRNSGNTIYF
>.|TRBJ2-2|.|TRBV30
TGTGCCTGGAGCCTTCAACCGGCGGCCGGGGAGCTGTTTTTT
CAWSLQPAAGELFF
>TRBD2|TRBJ2-1|.|TRBV19
TGTGCCAGTAGTTTTACTAGCGGGACACGTAATGAGCAGTTCTTC
CASSFTSGTRNEQFF
>.|TRBJ2-6|once|TRBV11-2
TGTGCCAGCAGCTCCCTGGGTACAGCCGCTGGGGCCAACGTCCTGACTTTC
CASSSLGTAAGANVLTF
>.|TRBJ2-1|.|TRBV7-3
TGTGCCAGCAGCTTAATAGGGGGGGCTAGCGGCTACAATGAGCAGTTCTTC
CASSLIGGASGYNEQFF
>TRBD1|TRBJ1-4|.|TRBV5-1
TGCGCCAGCAGCCCCGGGACAGGGGGGGAAAAACTGTTTTTT
CASSPGTGGEKLFF
>TRBD2|TRBJ2-3|.|TRBV7-2
TGTGCCAGCAGCCCCGGGCTAGCGGGGGGCACAGATACGCAGTATTTT
CASSPGLAGGTDTQYF
>TRBD1|TRBJ1-6|.|TRBV9
TGTGCCAGCAGCGTAGGGGCAGGGGGCTATAATTCACCCCTCCACTTT
CASSVGAGGYNSPLHF
>.|TRBJ2-7|.|TRBV19
TGTGCCAGTAGTATGAGTGCAGGAGGCTACGAGCAGTACTTC
CASSMSAGGYEQYF
>.|TRBJ2-1|.|TRBV4-1
TGCGCCAGCAGCCAAGAAGGGCTAGCGAATATAATCCATGAGCAGTTCTTC
CASSQEGLANIIHEQFF
>TRBD1|TRBJ2-3|.|TRBV19
TGTGCCAGTAGATACAGGGGGCAAGATACGCAGTATTTT
CASRYRGQDTQYF
>TRBD1|TRBJ2-2|once|TRBV19
TGTGCCAGTAGTATAGGGACAGGGGGCTTCCCCGGGGAGCTGTTTTTT
CASSIGTGGFPGELFF
>.|TRBJ1-4|.|TRBV30
TGTGCCTGGAGTAGTCAGATTAATGAAAAACTGTTTTTT
CAWSSQINEKLFF
>.|TRBJ2-1|.|TRBV4-2
TGTGCCAGCAGCCAAGGGGAGGGGGGGCGAATCAATGAGCAGTTCTTC
CASSQGEGGRINEQFF